The 20 T cell receptor beta chains given below trace back to one sample, sequenced in a study of blood T cell repertoires in COVID-19. The data were produced by immunoSEQ multiplex PCR, yet TCRdb's version contains in-frame clones alone and is incomplete. The sample carries a few hundred thousand clones, about 86% recorded once. Sample: PBMCs or T cells enriched from blood (not recorded which). These receptors were taken from a woman aged 25 to 39 who had been exposed to COVID-19.

This chain uses TRBV24-1 with TRBJ1-5; D may be TRBD1 (5 bases). Germline CDR1 KGHDR, CDR2 SFDVKD. The ends were cut back, 9 bases at V and 4 bases at J, with 15 bases in the middle. The CDR3 loop spans 14 amino acids. CDR3 amino acids: CATGGGIENQPQHF. The DNA of the CDR3 is TGTGCCACCGGGGGGGGTATCGAGAATCAGCCCCAGCATTTT.

The CDR3 reads CASSQGLRQGLGNTIYF. CDR3 nucleotides: TGTGCCAGCAGCCAAGGCCTGAGACAGGGACTGGGAAACACCATATATTTT. The J gene is TRBJ1-3, the V gene TRBV3-1 (or the pseudogene TRBV3-2), with 7 nucleotides matching TRBD1. CDR1 LGHDT and CDR2 YNNKEL come from the germline V gene (reference sequence). V lost 1 base, J lost 4 bases, and 10 bases stayed unmatched. The length of the CDR3 is 17 residues.

The DNA for the CDR3 is TGCGCCAGCAGCTTTGGGACTAGCGGGAGGGCGGATACGCAGTATTTT. Protein sequence: CASSFGTSGRADTQYF. The genes are TRBV5-1 and TRBJ2-3, with TRBD2 matching over 16 bases. The V gene's germline CDR1 is SGHRS and CDR2 YFSETQ. V gave up 2 bases and J gave up 6 bases; unmatched junction bases: 3. The CDR3 has 16 amino acids.

In its sample, this clone was seen once. The CDR3: CAWSVSRGQPQHF. The DNA for the CDR3 is TGTGCCTGGAGTGTAAGCAGGGGTCAGCCCCAGCATTTT. V and J are TRBV30 and TRBJ1-5; weak D call: TRBD1 (6 bases). The V gene lost 0 bases and the J gene lost 6 bases, with 9 bases spanning the gap. CDR3 size: 13 residues. Per germline, CDR1 GTSNPN and CDR2 SVGIG (reference sequence).

The chain employs TRBV7-9 and TRBJ2-2; 9 bases agree with TRBD1. The CDR3 loop spans 15 amino acids. Germline-derived CDR1 and CDR2 are SEHNR and FQNEAQ (reference sequence). Trimming removed 5 bases from V and 3 bases from J; junction bases left unmatched: 4. The CDR3 loop reads CASSEQGADTGELFF. CDR3 sequence (DNA): TGTGCCAGCAGCGAACAGGGGGCTGACACCGGGGAGCTGTTTTTT.

The V and J genes are TRBV19 and TRBJ1-5; 8 bases match TRBD1. The V segment lost 6 bases and the J segment 2 bases; nucleotides outside the gene matches: 3. This CDR3 is 14 amino acids long. Germline CDR1 reads LNHDA; CDR2 reads SQIVND (reference sequence). The CDR3 region has the DNA TGTGCCAGTAGGTCGGGACAGGGCAATCAGCCCCAGCATTTT. Translating gives CASRSGQGNQPQHF.

The V call is TRBV4-2, the J call TRBJ2-3; D not resolved. There are 14 residues in the CDR3. Trimming removed 1 base from V and 2 bases from J, with 7 bases in between. CDR1 LGHNA and CDR2 YNFKEQ come from the germline V gene. The CDR3 spells CASSQGVVTDTQYF. CDR3 DNA sequence: TGTGCCAGCAGCCAAGGTGTAGTCACAGATACGCAGTATTTT.

This chain links TRBV2 with TRBJ2-1, with 11 bases aligning to TRBD2. Trimming cost V 5 bases and J 5 bases; bases outside gene matches: 8. This CDR3 comprises 16 residues. CDR1 is SNHLY, CDR2 FYNNEI, per germline. The CDR3 loop is CASSPIAGGTNNEQFF. The CDR3 DNA is TGTGCCAGCAGTCCCATAGCGGGGGGGACTAACAATGAGCAGTTCTTC.

V and J are TRBV7-3 and TRBJ2-6; D is unclear. V was cut by 1 base and J by 0 bases, with 4 bases left in between. The CDR3 totals 15 residues. Germline V CDR1 and CDR2: SGHTA, FQGTGA. The CDR3 protein is CASSLRPSGANVLTF. CDR3 nucleotides: TGTGCCAGCAGCTTAAGGCCCTCTGGGGCCAACGTCCTGACTTTC.

The rearrangement joins TRBV5-4 to TRBJ1-1; TRBD1 matches 10 bases. V trimming: 5 bases; J trimming: 0 bases; junction bases outside the gene matches: 10. Per germline, CDR1 SGHNT and CDR2 YYREEE (reference sequence). The CDR3 loop spans 17 amino acids. The CDR3 DNA reads as TGTGCCAGCAGGACTAATTGGACAGGGGGAATGAACACTGAAGCTTTCTTT. Protein sequence: CASRTNWTGGMNTEAFF.

This clone occurred once. The chain uses TRBV2 and TRBJ2-2; 7 bases agree with TRBD2. Trimming removed 7 bases from V and 6 bases from J; junction bases left unmatched: 5. The CDR3 is 13 residues long. The V gene's germline CDR1 is SNHLY and CDR2 FYNNEI. CDR3 sequence: CASTGLVAGELFF. The CDR3 DNA reads TGTGCCAGCACAGGACTAGTGGCCGGGGAGCTGTTTTTT. The full variable domain, in which reference TRBV2 and TRBJ2-2 provide the parts outside the CDR3, is EPEVTQTPSHQVTQMGQEVILRCVPISNHLYFYWYRQILGQKVEFLVSFYNNEISEKSEIFDDQFSVERPDGSNFTLKIRSTKLEDSAMYFCASTGLVAGELFFGEGSRLTVL.

V is TRBV2 and J is TRBJ1-5; 8 nucleotides align to TRBD1. Trimming took 7 bases from V and 7 from J; bases not matched to a gene: 12. Germline V lookup: CDR1 SNHLY, CDR2 FYNNEI. CDR3 size: 15 residues. CDR3 DNA sequence: TGTGCCAGCATATCAGACAGGGGAGTAATCCAGCCCCAGCATTTT. It codes for CASISDRGVIQPQHF. The whole variable domain, filled in from reference TRBV2 and TRBJ1-5, reads EPEVTQTPSHQVTQMGQEVILRCVPISNHLYFYWYRQILGQKVEFLVSFYNNEISEKSEIFDDQFSVERPDGSNFTLKIRSTKLEDSAMYFCASISDRGVIQPQHFGDGTRLSIL.

In its sample, this clone was seen a few times. This chain links TRBV18 with TRBJ1-5; tentatively, D is TRBD1 (6 bases). The V gene lost 2 bases and the J gene lost 0 bases, with 11 bases spanning the gap. The CDR3 runs 16 residues. The germline CDR1 and CDR2 sequences are KGHSH and LQKENI. CDR3 sequence (DNA): TGTGCCAGCTCACCAACGTTGACAGGTAGCAATCAGCCCCAGCATTTT. It encodes CASSPTLTGSNQPQHF.

The V call is TRBV2, the J call TRBJ1-6; TRBD1 might be the D (5 bases). This CDR3 is built from 16 residues. V lost 3 bases, J lost 4 bases, and 13 bases lay in between. Per the germline V gene, CDR1 is SNHLY and CDR2 is FYNNEI. The CDR3 nucleotides read TGTGCCAGCAGTGAGGAAGGTCAGGGATATAATTCACCCCTCCACTTT. Its translation: CASSEEGQGYNSPLHF.

V is TRBV7-9 and J is TRBJ1-4; no clear D. The V end was cut by 5 bases, the J end by 11 bases, with 15 bases between. Germline values: CDR1 SEHNR, CDR2 FQNEAQ (reference sequence). There are 13 residues in the CDR3. CDR3 residues: CASSVPREAKLFF. Here the CDR3 DNA reads TGTGCCAGCAGCGTGCCCCGGGAGGCGAAACTGTTTTTT.

This clone was observed a handful of times. The rearrangement links TRBV3-1 (or the pseudogene TRBV3-2) to TRBJ1-4; 10 positions agree with TRBD1. The CDR3 has 16 amino acids. The V gene's germline CDR1 is LGHDT and CDR2 YNNKEL (reference sequence). With 6 bases clipped from V and 6 bases from J, the junction kept 10 bases outside the gene matches. The chain's CDR3 is CASSDAPDRGDEKLFF. In DNA form, the CDR3 reads TGTGCCAGCAGTGACGCTCCGGACAGGGGGGATGAAAAACTGTTTTTT.

The chain is built from TRBV9 and TRBJ1-6, with 7 bases lining up with TRBD1. The CDR3 has 16 residues. The germline gives CDR1 SGDLS, CDR2 YYNGEE. After removal of 3 bases from V and 6 bases from J, the junction contained 9 bases not matched to a gene. The CDR3 protein is CASSEGLTGTNSPLHF. Here the CDR3 DNA reads TGTGCCAGCAGCGAGGGGTTGACAGGGACTAATTCACCCCTCCACTTT.

The V call is TRBV12-3 or TRBV12-4, the J call TRBJ1-2, with 7 bases matching TRBD1. J was trimmed by 6 bases and V by 3 bases; bases with no gene match: 4. CDR3 length: 13 amino acids. The CDR3 DNA sequence: TGTGCCAGCAGTTTCCGGGGGACAGATGGCTACACCTTC. Translated: CASSFRGTDGYTF.

V and J are TRBV7-5 and TRBJ1-6; TRBD1 is the table's D call, not checked against the DNA. TRBV7-5 is a known pseudogene. The CDR3 sequence is 18 residues long. CDR3 bases: TGTGCCAGAAGCTTACCAGGGGCCAAGAGCTCCTATAATTCACCCCTCCACTTT. Translation: CARSLPGAKSSYNSPLHF.

The sample holds a few counts of this clone. V and J are TRBV30 and TRBJ2-2; a weak D match, TRBD1 (6 bases). V was pared by 4 bases and J by 1 base, with 10 bases between. The germline V gene has CDR1 GTSNPN and CDR2 SVGIG (reference sequence). The length of the CDR3 is 14 residues. CDR3 region: CAWTGALNTGELFF. The DNA of the CDR3 is TGTGCCTGGACAGGGGCCTTGAACACCGGGGAGCTGTTTTTT.